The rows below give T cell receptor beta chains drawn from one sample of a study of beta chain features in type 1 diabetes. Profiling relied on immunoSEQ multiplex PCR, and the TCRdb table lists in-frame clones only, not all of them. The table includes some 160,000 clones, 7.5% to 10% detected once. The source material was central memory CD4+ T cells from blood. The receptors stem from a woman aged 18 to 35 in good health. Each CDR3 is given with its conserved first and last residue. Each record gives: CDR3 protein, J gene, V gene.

CDR3: CASSQSKFF
J: TRBJ2-1
V: TRBV23-1

CDR3: CASSYGSGGGPYGYTF
J: TRBJ1-2
V: TRBV7-2

CDR3: CASSLGQGSWDEQYF
J: TRBJ2-7
V: TRBV18

CDR3: CASRAGDLNEQFF
J: TRBJ2-1
V: TRBV6-1

CDR3: CASSQELAGAVKQYF
J: TRBJ2-7
V: TRBV14

CDR3: CASSPSRTAFVQDF
J: TRBJ2-4
V: TRBV27

CDR3: CASSPQGNYGYTF
J: TRBJ1-2
V: TRBV6-6

CDR3: CASSPSGTYQETQYF
J: TRBJ2-5
V: TRBV4-1

CDR3: CASSIEGQGVFSVYNEQFF
J: TRBJ2-1
V: TRBV19

CDR3: CASSAQGAGANVLTF
J: TRBJ2-6
V: TRBV19

CDR3: CASSRPAGTEAFF
J: TRBJ1-1
V: TRBV4-1

CDR3: CASSSRLAGDRTDTQYF
J: TRBJ2-3
V: TRBV7-3

CDR3: CASTLGAGSYEQYF
J: TRBJ2-7
V: TRBV6-6

CDR3: CASSEVWDRGVKLFF
J: TRBJ1-4
V: TRBV6-1

CDR3: CAAGEETQYF
J: TRBJ2-5
V: TRBV11-2

CDR3: CASKPTAGHSRDSPLHF
J: TRBJ1-6
V: TRBV14

CDR3: CASSVQGEETQYF
J: TRBJ2-5
V: TRBV9

CDR3: CASRAPGGGYNEQFF
J: TRBJ2-1
V: TRBV9

CDR3: CASSRYSGRALYEQYF
J: TRBJ2-7
V: TRBV7-8

CDR3: CASSLVAGVPGANVLTF
J: TRBJ2-6
V: TRBV5-5

CDR3: CASSLSGRVAKNIQYF
J: TRBJ2-4
V: TRBV5-1

CDR3: CASSVGRTQYF
J: TRBJ2-5
V: TRBV6-5

CDR3: CASSFDRSSYNEQFF
J: TRBJ2-1
V: TRBV7-3

CDR3: CATSKSGQGTDTQYF
J: TRBJ2-3
V: TRBV15

CDR3: CAISDGLAGGETQYF
J: TRBJ2-5
V: TRBV10-3

CDR3: CASSTLPGQGDNYGYTF
J: TRBJ1-2
V: TRBV11-2

CDR3: CASSLRTSGDTQYF
J: TRBJ2-3
V: TRBV9

CDR3: CASSYYGEAFF
J: TRBJ1-1
V: TRBV6-5

CDR3: CATSRPGHENTEAFF
J: TRBJ1-1
V: TRBV15

CDR3: CASSEGGTYDTQYF
J: TRBJ2-3
V: TRBV6-5

CDR3: CASSKQGTGELFF
J: TRBJ2-2
V: TRBV7-2

CDR3: CASSRLTSGSGYNEQFF
J: TRBJ2-1
V: TRBV5-4

CDR3: CASSNSGGIEQFF
J: TRBJ2-1
V: TRBV25-1

CDR3: CASSVYSSGANVLTF
J: TRBJ2-6
V: TRBV9

CDR3: CASTPVGGPEQYF
J: TRBJ2-7
V: TRBV7-9

CDR3: CASSQGQDYNEQFF
J: TRBJ2-1
V: TRBV5-1

CDR3: CASGGQAGTGELFF
J: TRBJ2-2
V: TRBV6-1

CDR3: CASSTRTGGFGELFF
J: TRBJ2-2
V: TRBV7-2

CDR3: CAWSVSGIVYEQYF
J: .
V: TRBV30

CDR3: CASSLAGGEQYF
J: TRBJ2-7
V: TRBV13

CDR3: CASSRPDRDEQYF
J: TRBJ2-7
V: TRBV18

CDR3: CASSLVIAGQETQYF
J: TRBJ2-5
V: TRBV11-3

CDR3: CASSYSYSQETQYF
J: TRBJ2-5
V: TRBV6-5

CDR3: CASSAQGPPYEQYF
J: TRBJ2-7
V: TRBV2

CDR3: CATSSPGRYTEAFF
J: TRBJ1-1
V: TRBV15

CDR3: CASREVVQGDTQYF
J: TRBJ2-3
V: TRBV28

CDR3: CASGASGYNEQFF
J: TRBJ2-1
V: TRBV6-1